Shown below are 4 T cell receptor beta chains from a single sample sequenced in a study of shared clonotypes between healthy human individuals (dated by TCRdb to about 2020). Libraries were made using the immunoSEQ multiplex PCR assay. Sourced from immuneACCESS, this table was stored by TCRdb with only in-frame sequences that have V and J called. A share of the clones is absent; for the studies checked, an unresolved V gene accounts for under half, and the remainder has no known explanation. This sample has around 1,900,000 clones in its table, and 93% of those were observed once. In total, the top ten clones hold over 1.5% of the sample. For the CD8 naive samples, CD45RO-negative cells were positively selected for CCR7, yielding a CD45RA+CCR7+ population from which TemRA cells were excluded. Sequenced sample: naive CD8+ T cells from PBMCs. Taken with the paper, the label for cell subset or site translates to: CD45RA+CCR7+. The receptor source for this set is a man aged 18 to 30 in good health. Some clones in this sample may be carry-over from other donors' samples.

In regard to this clone: The junction departs from germline at one end; a sequencing error may be responsible. This rearrangement joins TRBV5-3 to TRBJ2-5; D is possibly TRBD1 or TRBD2 (6 bases each). TRBV5-3 is an ORF for which the function is uncertain. This CDR3 is built from 13 residues. CDR3 sequence: CASSLEGGETQYF. CDR3 in DNA: TGTGCCAGCAGCTTGGAGGGGGGAGAGACCCAGTACTTC.

The chain combines TRBV7-3 with TRBJ2-1; maybe TRBD1 (6 bases). Germline assignment: CDR1 SGHTA and CDR2 FQGTGA. The CDR3 is made up of 15 amino acids. V lost 3 bases and J lost 0, with 9 bases in between. CDR3 sequence: CASSFEGGSYNEQFF. CDR3 nucleotide sequence: TGTGCCAGCAGCTTTGAAGGGGGCTCCTACAATGAGCAGTTCTTC.

This CDR3 reads CATSRDRFLALEQYF. DNA for the CDR3: TGTGCCACCAGCAGAGATCGGTTTCTAGCTCTTGAGCAGTACTTC. The V call is TRBV15, the J call TRBJ2-7, with D possibly being TRBD2 (5 bases). V dropped 0 bases and J dropped 7 bases, with 16 bases sitting between them. This CDR3 is built from 15 residues. Germline values: CDR1 LNHNV, CDR2 YYDKDF (reference sequence). The full variable domain, rest sourced from reference TRBV15 and TRBJ2-7, is DAMVIQNPRYQVTQFGKPVTLSCSQTLNHNVMYWYQQKSSQAPKLLFHYYDKDFNNEADTPDNFQSRRPNTSFCFLDIRSPGLGDTAMYLCATSRDRFLALEQYFGPGTRLTVT.

This chain connects TRBV7-8 to TRBJ2-7; 7 bases are a match to TRBD1. Losses at the gene ends were 5 bases for V and 6 bases for J; bases not matched to a gene: 10. This CDR3 contains 14 residues. CDR1 is SGHVS and CDR2 is FQNEAQ in the germline V gene. CDR3 coding DNA: TGTGCCAGCAGCCTGATAACAGGGGCCCTCGAGCAGTACTTC. Its translation: CASSLITGALEQYF.